These T cell receptor beta chains were read from a single sample in a study of T cell repertoires in cytomegalovirus infection. These receptors' targets are unknown. From the reads, TCRdb called clonotypes with MiXCR, one entry per CDR3 protein. The sample includes about 310,000 distinct CDR3 sequences, roughly 25% of them seen just once. Sequencing was performed on cultured PBMCs, taken from culture after CMV antigen stimulation. The receptors stem from a human donor in good health (CMV status not recorded). Some clones in this sample may be carry-over from other donors' samples. Both conserved end residues are part of each CDR3. D genes are given only for firm matches. Clone size is stated in some rows and not others, as once, few, many or a class when expanded.

>TRBV7-6|-|-|TRBJ2-1
TGTGCCAGCAGCTTAGACCCCCAGTCCGAGTACAATGAGCAGTTCTTC
CASSLDPQSEYNEQFF
>TRBV28|few|-|TRBJ1-2
TGTGCCAGCAGTCTCGGGACCCGATTTAACTATGGCTACACCTTC
CASSLGTRFNYGYTF
>TRBV6-2/TRBV6-3|-|TRBD1|TRBJ1-5
TGTGCCAGCAGCCGGGACAGACGACTCATTGGCAATCAGCCCCAGCATTTT
CASSRDRRLIGNQPQHF
>TRBV7-2|many|TRBD2|TRBJ2-1
TGTGCCAGCAGCTCATTTAGCGGGAGCTCCTACAATGAGCAGTTCTTC
CASSSFSGSSYNEQFF
>TRBV6-6|-|-|TRBJ2-7
TGTGCCAGCAGCCCCATTGGCGGGCCCTCCTACGAGCAGTACTTC
CASSPIGGPSYEQYF
>TRBV7-3|-|-|TRBJ1-1
TGTGCCAGCAGCTTGGCGAAGAACACTGAAGCTTTCTTT
CASSLAKNTEAFF
>TRBV6-6|-|TRBD1|TRBJ1-5
TGTGCCAGCAGTGGACAGGGGAGGCAGCCCCAGCATTTT
CASSGQGRQPQHF
>TRBV7-2|many|-|TRBJ2-1
TGTGCCAGCAGCCGGGCCTTACGACCCCCCAGAGAATTCTTC
CASSRALRPPREFF
>TRBV6-2/TRBV6-3|-|TRBD2|TRBJ2-7
TGTGCCAGCAGTCGCCTCCGAGCGGGAGGGGAGCAGTACTTC
CASSRLRAGGEQYF
>TRBV25-1|-|TRBD1|TRBJ1-2
TGTGCCAGCAGAGGACAGGGGAGAGGCTACACCTTC
CASRGQGRGYTF
>TRBV6-1|many|TRBD2|TRBJ2-1
TGTGCCAGCAGTGCACTAGCGGGAGTAGGTAATGAGCAGTTCTTC
CASSALAGVGNEQFF
>TRBV7-2|-|-|TRBJ2-1
TGTGCCAGCAGCTTGACGTTTTACAATGAGCAGTTCTTC
CASSLTFYNEQFF
>TRBV7-2|many|-|TRBJ2-3
TGTGCCAGCAGCTTCAGTCGTGGGGGTGATACGCAGTATTTT
CASSFSRGGDTQYF
>TRBV6-8|few|TRBD1|TRBJ1-4
TGTGCCAGCAGTCTAAACAGGGGGACGGATGAAAAACTGTTTTTT
CASSLNRGTDEKLFF
>TRBV4-2|-|-|TRBJ1-3
TGTGCCAGCAGCCAAGATACACGCCCGGGGATAGGTGGAAACACCATATATTTT
CASSQDTRPGIGGNTIYF
>TRBV5-6|-|TRBD2|TRBJ2-1
TGTGCCAGCAGCTGGTCGACTAGCGGGACGTACTACAATGAGCAGTTCTTC
CASSWSTSGTYYNEQFF
>TRBV19|-|-|TRBJ2-3
TGTGCCAGTAGTATAATCGGGGCGGGGAGCACAGATACGCAGTATTTT
CASSIIGAGSTDTQYF
>TRBV7-8|many|-|TRBJ1-2
TGTGCCAGCAGCGGACGGGCCACGGACCCGCAAGGCTACACCTTC
CASSGRATDPQGYTF
>TRBV20-1|many|-|TRBJ2-1
TGCAGTGCTAGACAGGTTATGGAGCAGTTCTTC
CSARQVMEQFF
>TRBV7-8|many|TRBD1|TRBJ1-2
TGTGCCAGCAGCGAGGGACAGCAAATATACACCTTC
CASSEGQQIYTF
>TRBV11-2|few|-|TRBJ1-1
TGTGCCAGCAGCCCGGCCGGCTGGAACACTGAAGCTTTCTTT
CASSPAGWNTEAFF
>TRBV9|-|TRBD2|TRBJ2-1
TGTGCCAGCACCGGGGGGGGTCCGGGACTAGCGGACAATGAGCAGTTCTTC
CASTGGGPGLADNEQFF